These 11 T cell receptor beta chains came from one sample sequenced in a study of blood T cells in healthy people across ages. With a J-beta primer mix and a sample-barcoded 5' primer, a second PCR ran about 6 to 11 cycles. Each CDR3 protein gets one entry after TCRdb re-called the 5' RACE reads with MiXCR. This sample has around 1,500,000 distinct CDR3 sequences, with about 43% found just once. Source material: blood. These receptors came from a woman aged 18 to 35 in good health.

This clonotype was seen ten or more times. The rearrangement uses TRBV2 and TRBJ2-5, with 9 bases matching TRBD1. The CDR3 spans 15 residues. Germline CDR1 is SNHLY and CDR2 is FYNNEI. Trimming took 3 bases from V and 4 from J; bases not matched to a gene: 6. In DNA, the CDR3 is TGTGCCAGCAGTGAGGGGGACAGGGTGAGAGAGACCCAGTACTTC. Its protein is CASSEGDRVRETQYF.

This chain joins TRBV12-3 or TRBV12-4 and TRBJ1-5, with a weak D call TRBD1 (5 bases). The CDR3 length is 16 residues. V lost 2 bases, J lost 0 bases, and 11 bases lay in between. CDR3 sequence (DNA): TGTGCCAGCAGTTTACCGCAGGGTAGTAGCAATCAGCCCCAGCATTTT. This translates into CASSLPQGSSNQPQHF.

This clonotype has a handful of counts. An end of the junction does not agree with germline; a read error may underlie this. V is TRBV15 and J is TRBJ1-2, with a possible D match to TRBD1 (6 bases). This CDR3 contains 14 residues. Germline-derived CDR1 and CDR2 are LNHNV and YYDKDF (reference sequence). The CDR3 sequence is CAASLGQGNYGYTF. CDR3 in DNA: TGTGCCGCCAGCTTAGGGCAGGGGAACTATGGCTACACCTTC. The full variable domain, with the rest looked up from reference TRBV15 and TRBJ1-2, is DAMVIQNPRYQVTQFGKPVTLSCSQTLNHNVMYWYQQKSSQAPKLLFHYYDKDFNNEADTPDNFQSRRPNTSFCFLDIRSPGLGDTAMYLCAASLGQGNYGYTFGSGTRLTVV.

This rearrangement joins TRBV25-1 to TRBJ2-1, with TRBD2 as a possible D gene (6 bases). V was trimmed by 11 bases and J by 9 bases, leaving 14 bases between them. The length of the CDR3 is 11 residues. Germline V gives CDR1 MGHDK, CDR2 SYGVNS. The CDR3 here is CAANLGGEQFF. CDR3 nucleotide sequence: TGTGCCGCAAACCTGGGGGGTGAGCAGTTCTTC.

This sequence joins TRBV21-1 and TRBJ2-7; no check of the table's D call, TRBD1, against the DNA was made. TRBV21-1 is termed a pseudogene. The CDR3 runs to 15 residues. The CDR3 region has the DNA TGTGCCAGCAGCAAAGTCGGGACAGGGTACTACGAGCAGTACTTC. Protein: CASSKVGTGYYEQYF.

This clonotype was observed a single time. The CDR3 here is CSARDSEKHGYEQYF. In DNA, the CDR3 is TGCAGTGCTAGAGATTCGGAGAAGCACGGCTACGAGCAGTACTTC. The chain uses TRBV20-1 and TRBJ2-5; D not resolved. The J call may not be correct, given that the DNA end is closer to TRBJ2-7. CDR3 size: 15 residues. The V gene's germline CDR1 is DFQATT and CDR2 SNEGSKA (reference sequence).

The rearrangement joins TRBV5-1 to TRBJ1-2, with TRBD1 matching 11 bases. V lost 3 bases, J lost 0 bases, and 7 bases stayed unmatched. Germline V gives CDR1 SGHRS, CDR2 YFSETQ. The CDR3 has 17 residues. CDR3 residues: CASSSGQGAATNYGYTF. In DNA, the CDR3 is TGCGCCAGCAGCTCCGGACAGGGGGCAGCTACTAACTATGGCTACACCTTC.

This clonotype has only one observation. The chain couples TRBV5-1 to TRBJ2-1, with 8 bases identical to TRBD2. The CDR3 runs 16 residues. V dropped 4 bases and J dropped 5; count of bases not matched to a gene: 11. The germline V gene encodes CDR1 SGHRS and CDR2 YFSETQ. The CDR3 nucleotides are TGCGCCAGCAGCGGGCCCCGGGTAGCGGGGAACAATGAGCAGTTCTTC. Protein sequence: CASSGPRVAGNNEQFF.

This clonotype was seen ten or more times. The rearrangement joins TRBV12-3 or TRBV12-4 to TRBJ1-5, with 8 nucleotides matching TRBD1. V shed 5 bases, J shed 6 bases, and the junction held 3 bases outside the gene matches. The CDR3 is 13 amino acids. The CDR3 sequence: CASSLTGVQPQHF. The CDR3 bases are TGTGCCAGCAGTCTGACAGGGGTTCAGCCCCAGCATTTT.

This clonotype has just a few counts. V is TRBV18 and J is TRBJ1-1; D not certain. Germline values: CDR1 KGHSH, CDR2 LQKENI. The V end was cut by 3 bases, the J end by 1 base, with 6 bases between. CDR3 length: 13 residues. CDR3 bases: TGTGCCAGCTCACCGCAGAGGAACACTGAAGCTTTCTTT. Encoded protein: CASSPQRNTEAFF.

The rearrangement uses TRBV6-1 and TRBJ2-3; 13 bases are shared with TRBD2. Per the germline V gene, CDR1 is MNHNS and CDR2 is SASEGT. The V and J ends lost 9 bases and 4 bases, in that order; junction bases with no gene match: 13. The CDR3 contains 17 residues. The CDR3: CASYSLAGLAGPDTQYF. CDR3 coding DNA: TGTGCCAGTTACTCACTGGCGGGACTAGCGGGACCAGATACGCAGTATTTT.